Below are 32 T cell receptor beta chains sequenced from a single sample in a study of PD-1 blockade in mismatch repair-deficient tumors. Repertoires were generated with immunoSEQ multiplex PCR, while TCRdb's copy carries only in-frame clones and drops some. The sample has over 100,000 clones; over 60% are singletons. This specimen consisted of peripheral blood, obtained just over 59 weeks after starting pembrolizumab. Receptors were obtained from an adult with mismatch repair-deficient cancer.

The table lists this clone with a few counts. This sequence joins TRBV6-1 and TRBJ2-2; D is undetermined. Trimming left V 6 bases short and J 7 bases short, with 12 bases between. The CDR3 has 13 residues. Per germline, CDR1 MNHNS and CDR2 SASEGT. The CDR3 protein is CASRVLRGGELFF. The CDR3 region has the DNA TGTGCCAGCAGGGTCCTTCGAGGCGGGGAGCTGTTTTTT.

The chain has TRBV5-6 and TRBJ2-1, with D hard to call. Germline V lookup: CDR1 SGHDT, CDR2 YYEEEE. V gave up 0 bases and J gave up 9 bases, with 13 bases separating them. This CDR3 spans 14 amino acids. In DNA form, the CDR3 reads TGTGCCAGCAGCTTGGTGCTTCTGGGTGGTGAGCAGTTCTTC. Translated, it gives CASSLVLLGGEQFF.

This CDR3 reads CASSLEAIYQPQHF. CDR3 coding DNA: TGTGCCAGCAGTTTAGAAGCCATCTATCAGCCCCAGCATTTT. J is TRBJ1-5 and V is TRBV28; D is undetermined. The CDR3 loop spans 14 amino acids. Trimming stripped 2 bases from V and 5 bases from J, with 10 bases between. CDR1 and CDR2 (germline): MDHEN, SYDVKM. The full variable domain, its missing parts supplied by reference TRBV28 and TRBJ1-5, is DVKVTQSSRYLVKRTGEKVFLECVQDMDHENMFWYRQDPGLGLRLIYFSYDVKMKEKGDIPEGYSVSREKKERFSLILESASTNQTSMYLCASSLEAIYQPQHFGDGTRLSIL.

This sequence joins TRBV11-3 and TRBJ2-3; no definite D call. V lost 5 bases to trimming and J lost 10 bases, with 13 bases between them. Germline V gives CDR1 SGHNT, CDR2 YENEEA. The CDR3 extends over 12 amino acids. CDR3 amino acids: CASSPTSESQYF. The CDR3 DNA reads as TGTGCCAGCAGCCCTACGAGTGAGTCGCAGTATTTT.

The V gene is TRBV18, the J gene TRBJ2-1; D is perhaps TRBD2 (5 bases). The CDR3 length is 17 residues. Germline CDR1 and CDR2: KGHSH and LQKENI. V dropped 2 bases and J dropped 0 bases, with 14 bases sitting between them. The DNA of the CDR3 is TGTGCCAGCTCACCAAGGGCTAGCCGAAGCTCCTACAATGAGCAGTTCTTC. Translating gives CASSPRASRSSYNEQFF.

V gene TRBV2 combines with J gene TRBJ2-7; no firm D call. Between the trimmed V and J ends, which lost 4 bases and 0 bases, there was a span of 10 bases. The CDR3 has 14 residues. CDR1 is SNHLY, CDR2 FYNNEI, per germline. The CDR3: CASSVDSSSYEQYF. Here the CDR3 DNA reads TGTGCCAGCAGTGTTGACTCGTCCTCCTACGAGCAGTACTTC.

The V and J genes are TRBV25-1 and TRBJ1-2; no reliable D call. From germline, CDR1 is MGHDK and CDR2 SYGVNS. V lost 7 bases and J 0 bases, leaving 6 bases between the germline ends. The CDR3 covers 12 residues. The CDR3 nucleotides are TGTGCCAGCACGGCCACTAACTATGGCTACACCTTC. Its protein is CASTATNYGYTF.

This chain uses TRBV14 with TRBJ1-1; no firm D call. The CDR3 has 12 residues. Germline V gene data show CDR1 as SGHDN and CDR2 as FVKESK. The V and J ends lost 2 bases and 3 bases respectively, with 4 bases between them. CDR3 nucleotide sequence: TGTGCCAGCAGCCAATCGGACACTGAAGCTTTCTTT. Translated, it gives CASSQSDTEAFF.

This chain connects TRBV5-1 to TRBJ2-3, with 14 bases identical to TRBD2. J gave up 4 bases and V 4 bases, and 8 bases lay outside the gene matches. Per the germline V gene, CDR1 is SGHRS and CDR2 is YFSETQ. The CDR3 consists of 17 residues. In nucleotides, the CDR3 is TGCGCCAGCAGCCTGGGACTAGCGGGAGCTTACTCAGATACGCAGTATTTT. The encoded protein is CASSLGLAGAYSDTQYF.

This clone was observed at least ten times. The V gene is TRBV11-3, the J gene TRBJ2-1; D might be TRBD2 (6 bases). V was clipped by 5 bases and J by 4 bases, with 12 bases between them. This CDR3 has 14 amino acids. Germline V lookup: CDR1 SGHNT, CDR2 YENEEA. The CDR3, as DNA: TGTGCCAGCAGCGGAGCTAGCGAGTACAATGAGCAGTTCTTC. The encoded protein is CASSGASEYNEQFF.

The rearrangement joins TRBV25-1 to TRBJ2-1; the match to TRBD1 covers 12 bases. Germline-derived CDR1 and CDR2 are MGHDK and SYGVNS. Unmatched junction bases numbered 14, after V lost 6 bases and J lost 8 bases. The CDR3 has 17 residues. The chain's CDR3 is CASSPSPGQGAGDEQFF. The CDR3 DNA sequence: TGTGCCAGCAGCCCAAGTCCGGGACAGGGGGCGGGAGATGAGCAGTTCTTC.

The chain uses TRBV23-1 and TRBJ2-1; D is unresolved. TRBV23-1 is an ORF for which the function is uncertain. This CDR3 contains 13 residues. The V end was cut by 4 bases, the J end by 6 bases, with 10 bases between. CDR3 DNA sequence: TGCGCCAGCAGTCTACCTCCGGGCAATGAGCAGTTCTTC. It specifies CASSLPPGNEQFF.

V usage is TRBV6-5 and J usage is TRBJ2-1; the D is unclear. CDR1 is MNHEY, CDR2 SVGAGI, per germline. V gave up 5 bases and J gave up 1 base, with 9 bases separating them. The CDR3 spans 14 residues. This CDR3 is CASSPGTSYNEQFF. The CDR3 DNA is TGTGCCAGCAGTCCCGGTACTTCCTACAATGAGCAGTTCTTC.

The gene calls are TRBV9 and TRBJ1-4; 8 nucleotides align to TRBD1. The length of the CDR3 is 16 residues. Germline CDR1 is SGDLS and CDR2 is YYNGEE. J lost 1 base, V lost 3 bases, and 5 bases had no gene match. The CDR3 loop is CASSAGTGRTNEKLFF. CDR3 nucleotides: TGTGCCAGCAGCGCCGGGACAGGCCGAACTAATGAAAAACTGTTTTTT.

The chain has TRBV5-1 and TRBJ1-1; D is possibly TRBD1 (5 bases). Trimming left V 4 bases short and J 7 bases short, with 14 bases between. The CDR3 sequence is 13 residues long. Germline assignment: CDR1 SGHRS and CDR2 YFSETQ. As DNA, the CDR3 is TGCGCCAGCAGCCCAAGGGGACTCCATGAAGCTTTCTTT. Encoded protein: CASSPRGLHEAFF. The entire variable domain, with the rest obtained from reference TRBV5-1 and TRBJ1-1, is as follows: KAGVTQTPRYLIKTRGQQVTLSCSPISGHRSVSWYQQTPGQGLQFLFEYFSETQRNKGNFPGRFSGRQFSNSRSEMNVSTLELGDSALYLCASSPRGLHEAFFGQGTRLTVV.

CDR3 sequence (DNA): TGTGCCAGTAGTCCGGGGACAGAGACTAACTATGGCTACACCTTC. Its protein is CASSPGTETNYGYTF. The rearrangement joins TRBV19 to TRBJ1-2, with 7 nucleotides matching TRBD1. The CDR3 is 15 residues long. With V trimmed by 5 bases and J by 0 bases, 6 bases remained unmatched. Germline V gene data show CDR1 as LNHDA and CDR2 as SQIVND (reference sequence). The whole variable domain, remainder taken from reference TRBV19 and TRBJ1-2, is DGGITQSPKYLFRKEGQNVTLSCEQNLNHDAMYWYRQDPGQGLRLIYYSQIVNDFQKGDIAEGYSVSREKKESFPLTVTSAQKNPTAFYLCASSPGTETNYGYTFGSGTRLTVV.

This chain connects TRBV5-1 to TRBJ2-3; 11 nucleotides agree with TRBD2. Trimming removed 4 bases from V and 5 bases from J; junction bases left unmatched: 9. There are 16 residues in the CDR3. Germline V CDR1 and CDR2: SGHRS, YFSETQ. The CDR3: CASSQSSGRLGDTQYF. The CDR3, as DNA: TGCGCCAGCAGCCAATCTAGCGGGAGGCTCGGAGATACGCAGTATTTT. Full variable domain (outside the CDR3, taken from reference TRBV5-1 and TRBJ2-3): KAGVTQTPRYLIKTRGQQVTLSCSPISGHRSVSWYQQTPGQGLQFLFEYFSETQRNKGNFPGRFSGRQFSNSRSEMNVSTLELGDSALYLCASSQSSGRLGDTQYFGPGTRLTVL.

In DNA, the CDR3 is TGTGCCAGCAGCTTAGCGGGAGTTCTTGAGCAGTTCTTC. Its translation is CASSLAGVLEQFF. The rearrangement uses TRBV11-2 and TRBJ2-1, with a tentative D call TRBD2 (6 bases). Per the germline V gene, CDR1 is SGHAT and CDR2 is FQNNGV. The CDR3 consists of 13 residues. V was clipped by 1 base and J by 9 bases, with 10 bases between them.

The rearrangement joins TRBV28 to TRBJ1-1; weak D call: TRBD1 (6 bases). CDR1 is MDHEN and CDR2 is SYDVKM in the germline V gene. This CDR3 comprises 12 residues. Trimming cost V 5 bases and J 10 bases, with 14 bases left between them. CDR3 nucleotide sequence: TGTGCCAGCAGTCGGTTACAGGGTCGAGCTTTCTTT. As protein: CASSRLQGRAFF.

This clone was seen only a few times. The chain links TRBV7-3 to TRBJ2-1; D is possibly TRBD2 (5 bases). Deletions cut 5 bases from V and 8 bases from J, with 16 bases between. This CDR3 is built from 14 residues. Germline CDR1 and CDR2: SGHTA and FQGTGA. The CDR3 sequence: CASSRGLGSDEQFF. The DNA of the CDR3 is TGTGCCAGCAGCCGTGGACTGGGTTCGGATGAGCAGTTCTTC.

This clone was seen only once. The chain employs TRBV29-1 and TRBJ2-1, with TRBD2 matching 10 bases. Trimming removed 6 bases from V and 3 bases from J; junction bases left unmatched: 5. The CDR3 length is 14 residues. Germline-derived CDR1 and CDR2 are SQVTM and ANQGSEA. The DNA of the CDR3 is TGCAGCGTCGCTAGCGGGGGTTACTACAATGAGCAGTTCTTC. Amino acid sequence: CSVASGGYYNEQFF.

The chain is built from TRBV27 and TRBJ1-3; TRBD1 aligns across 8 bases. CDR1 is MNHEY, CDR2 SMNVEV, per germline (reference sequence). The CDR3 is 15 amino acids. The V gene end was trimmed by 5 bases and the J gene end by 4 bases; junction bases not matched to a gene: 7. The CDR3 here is CASSRRTGPGNTIYF. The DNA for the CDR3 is TGTGCCAGCAGTCGCCGGACAGGGCCCGGAAACACCATATATTTT.

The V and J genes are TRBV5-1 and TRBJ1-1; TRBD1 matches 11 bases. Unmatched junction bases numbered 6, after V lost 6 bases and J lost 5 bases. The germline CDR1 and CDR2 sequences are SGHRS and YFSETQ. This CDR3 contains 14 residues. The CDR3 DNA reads TGCGCCAGCATCCCGGACAGGGGGCGAACTGAAGCTTTCTTT. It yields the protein CASIPDRGRTEAFF. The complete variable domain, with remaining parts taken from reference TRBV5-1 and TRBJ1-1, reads KAGVTQTPRYLIKTRGQQVTLSCSPISGHRSVSWYQQTPGQGLQFLFEYFSETQRNKGNFPGRFSGRQFSNSRSEMNVSTLELGDSALYLCASIPDRGRTEAFFGQGTRLTVV.

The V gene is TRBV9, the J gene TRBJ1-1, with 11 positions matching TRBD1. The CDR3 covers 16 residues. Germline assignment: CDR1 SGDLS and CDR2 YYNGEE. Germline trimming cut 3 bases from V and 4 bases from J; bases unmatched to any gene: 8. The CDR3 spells CASSAGQGALGTEAFF. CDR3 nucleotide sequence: TGTGCCAGCAGCGCCGGACAGGGGGCGCTCGGCACTGAAGCTTTCTTT.

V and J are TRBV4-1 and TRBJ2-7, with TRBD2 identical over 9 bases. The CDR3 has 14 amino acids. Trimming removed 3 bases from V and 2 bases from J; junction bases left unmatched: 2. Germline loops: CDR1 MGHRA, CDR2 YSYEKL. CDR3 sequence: CASSQREGPYEQYF. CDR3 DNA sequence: TGCGCCAGCAGCCAGCGGGAGGGCCCCTACGAGCAGTACTTC.

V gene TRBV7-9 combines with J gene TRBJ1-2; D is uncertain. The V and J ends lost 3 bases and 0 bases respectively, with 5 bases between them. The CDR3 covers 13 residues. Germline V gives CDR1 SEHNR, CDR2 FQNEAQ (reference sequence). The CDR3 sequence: CASSLGANYGYTF. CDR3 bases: TGTGCCAGCAGCTTGGGAGCTAACTATGGCTACACCTTC.

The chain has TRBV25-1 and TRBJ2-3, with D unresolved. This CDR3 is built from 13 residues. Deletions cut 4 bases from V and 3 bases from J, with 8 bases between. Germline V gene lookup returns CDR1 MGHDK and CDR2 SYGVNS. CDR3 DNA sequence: TGTGCCAGCAGTGGTTCCAGTACAGATACGCAGTATTTT. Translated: CASSGSSTDTQYF.

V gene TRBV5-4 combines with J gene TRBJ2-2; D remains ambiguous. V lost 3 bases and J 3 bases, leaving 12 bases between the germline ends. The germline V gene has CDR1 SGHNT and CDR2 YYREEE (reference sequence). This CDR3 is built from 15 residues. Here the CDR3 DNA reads TGTGCCAGCAGCTCACTGGTAGTATACACCGGGGAGCTGTTTTTT. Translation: CASSSLVVYTGELFF.

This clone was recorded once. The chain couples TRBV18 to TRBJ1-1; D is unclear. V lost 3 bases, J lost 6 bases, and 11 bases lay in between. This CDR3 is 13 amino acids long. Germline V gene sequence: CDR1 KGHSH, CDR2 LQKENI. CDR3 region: CASSPGVNAEAFF. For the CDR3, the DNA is TGTGCCAGCTCACCGGGAGTTAACGCTGAAGCTTTCTTT.

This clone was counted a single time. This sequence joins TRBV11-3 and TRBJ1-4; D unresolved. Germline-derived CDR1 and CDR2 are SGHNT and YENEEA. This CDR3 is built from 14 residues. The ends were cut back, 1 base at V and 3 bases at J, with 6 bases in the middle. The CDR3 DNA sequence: TGTGCCAGCAGCTTAGGGCGGTCTAATGAAAAACTGTTTTTT. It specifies CASSLGRSNEKLFF.

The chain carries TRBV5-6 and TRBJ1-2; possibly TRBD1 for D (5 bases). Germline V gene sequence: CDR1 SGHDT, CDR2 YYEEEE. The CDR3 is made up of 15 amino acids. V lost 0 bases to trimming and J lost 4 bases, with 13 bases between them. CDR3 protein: CASSLDGAGGYGYTF. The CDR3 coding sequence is TGTGCCAGCAGCTTGGACGGGGCGGGGGGCTATGGCTACACCTTC.

CDR3 in DNA: TGTGCCAGCAGTTTATGGGCCAGGGGGTACGAGCAGTACTTC. The encoded protein is CASSLWARGYEQYF. The rearrangement uses TRBV27 and TRBJ2-7; 7 bases match TRBD1. The CDR3 is made up of 14 amino acids. J was trimmed by 4 bases and V by 1 base; bases with no gene match: 4. Germline lookup yields CDR1 MNHEY and CDR2 SMNVEV (reference sequence).